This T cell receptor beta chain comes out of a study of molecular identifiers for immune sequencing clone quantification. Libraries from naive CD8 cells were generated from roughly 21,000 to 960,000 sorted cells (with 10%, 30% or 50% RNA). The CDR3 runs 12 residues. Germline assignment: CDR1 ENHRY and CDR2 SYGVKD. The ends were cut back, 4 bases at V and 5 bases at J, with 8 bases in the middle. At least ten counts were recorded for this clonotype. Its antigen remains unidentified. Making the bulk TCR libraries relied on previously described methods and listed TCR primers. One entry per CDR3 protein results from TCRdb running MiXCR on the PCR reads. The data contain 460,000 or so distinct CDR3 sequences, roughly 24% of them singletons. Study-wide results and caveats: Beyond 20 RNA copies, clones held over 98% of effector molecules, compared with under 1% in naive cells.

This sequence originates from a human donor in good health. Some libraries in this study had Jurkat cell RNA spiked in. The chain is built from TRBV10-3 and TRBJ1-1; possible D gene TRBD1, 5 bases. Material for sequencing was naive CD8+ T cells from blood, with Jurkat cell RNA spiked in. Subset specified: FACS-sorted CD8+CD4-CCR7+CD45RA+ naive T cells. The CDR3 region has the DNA TGTGCCATCAGTGCAGGACATACTGAAGCTTTCTTT. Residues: CAISAGHTEAFF.